What follows are 2 T cell receptor beta chains derived from one specimen sequenced in a study of shared clonotypes between healthy human individuals. The table came from immunoSEQ multiplex PCR; TCRdb's copy has only in-frame clones and leaves some out. The table shows about a million clones, with 77% occurring only once. Specimen: memory CD4+ T cells from PBMCs. Subset noted: CD45RA-negative fraction. Receptors were obtained from a man younger than 30 in good health. Some clones in this sample may be carry-over from other donors' samples.

The chain carries TRBV15 and TRBJ2-6; no reliable D call. V lost 0 bases and J 4 bases, leaving 10 bases between the germline ends. This CDR3 is built from 16 residues. From germline, CDR1 is LNHNV and CDR2 YYDKDF (reference sequence). CDR3 nucleotide sequence: TGTGCCACCAGCAGAGATAAAGGGTCCGGGGCCAACGTCCTGACTTTC. The encoded protein is CATSRDKGSGANVLTF. Variable domain in full (rest from reference TRBV15 and TRBJ2-6): DAMVIQNPRYQVTQFGKPVTLSCSQTLNHNVMYWYQQKSSQAPKLLFHYYDKDFNNEADTPDNFQSRRPNTSFCFLDIRSPGLGDTAMYLCATSRDKGSGANVLTFGAGSRLTVL.

The chain recombines TRBV2 with TRBJ2-3; 7 nucleotides match TRBD2. Germline V lookup: CDR1 SNHLY, CDR2 FYNNEI. The CDR3 length is 13 residues. Trimming cost V 11 bases and J 1 base; bases outside gene matches: 6. The DNA for the CDR3 is TGTGCCCCACTAGCGAGCCGCACAGATACGCAGTATTTT. Residues: CAPLASRTDTQYF.